One and the same sample provided the 31 T cell receptor beta chains below, sequenced in a study of cytomegalovirus exposure and HLA in healthy donors. PCR amplification relied on 60 Vbeta primers (plus 13 Jbeta primers). Generated by immunoSEQ multiplex PCR, the TCRdb table keeps only in-frame clones and is missing some. The table includes around 200,000 clones, just over 75% detected once. Sequenced input: PBMCs. These receptor sequences come from a woman aged 30 to 39 in good health and CMV-seropositive.

This clone was found a few times. The rearrangement links TRBV19 to TRBJ1-2, with 7 bases lining up with TRBD1. This CDR3 has 15 residues. V trimming: 5 bases; J trimming: 8 bases; junction bases outside the gene matches: 14. CDR1 is LNHDA, CDR2 SQIVND, per germline (reference sequence). CDR3 loop: CASSAATGRIGGYTF. The CDR3 DNA reads as TGTGCCAGTAGTGCGGCGACAGGGAGGATCGGAGGCTACACCTTC.

The rearrangement joins TRBV30 to TRBJ1-4; D call uncertain. The CDR3 consists of 13 residues. CDR1 is GTSNPN, CDR2 SVGIG, per germline (reference sequence). V was cut by 0 bases and J by 7 bases, with 9 bases left in between. CDR3 sequence: CAWSVMRGEKLFF. CDR3 nucleotide sequence: TGTGCCTGGAGTGTGATGCGGGGTGAAAAACTGTTTTTT. Filled out from reference TRBV30 and TRBJ1-4, the complete variable domain reads SQTIHQWPATLVQPVGSPLSLECTVEGTSNPNLYWYRQAAGRGLQLLFYSVGIGQISSEVPQNLSASRPQDRQFILSSKKLLLSDSGFYLCAWSVMRGEKLFFGSGTQLSVL.

The genes are TRBV28 and TRBJ1-1; tentative D call: TRBD1 (5 bases). V lost 5 bases and J 6 bases, leaving 10 bases between the germline ends. Germline CDR1 is MDHEN and CDR2 is SYDVKM. The CDR3 loop spans 12 amino acids. The CDR3 loop is CASSTLGPEAFF. The CDR3 DNA sequence: TGTGCCAGCAGTACCTTGGGGCCTGAAGCTTTCTTT.

This clone showed up just once. V usage is TRBV6-1 and J usage is TRBJ1-5; D is undetermined. V dropped 3 bases and J dropped 4 bases, with 7 bases sitting between them. CDR3 length equals 13 residues. The germline V gene has CDR1 MNHNS and CDR2 SASEGT. CDR3 sequence: CASSDQTNQPQHF. The CDR3 nucleotides are TGTGCCAGCAGTGATCAGACTAATCAGCCCCAGCATTTT.

The chain links TRBV27 to TRBJ2-7, with 7 bases matching TRBD1. The CDR3 runs 15 residues. The germline V gene encodes CDR1 MNHEY and CDR2 SMNVEV (reference sequence). After removal of 2 bases from V and 3 bases from J, the junction contained 7 bases not matched to a gene. The CDR3 region has the DNA TGTGCCAGCAGTTTAGGCTGGGCAGGGGGCTACGAGCAGTACTTC. Amino acids: CASSLGWAGGYEQYF.

This clone was picked up a small number of times. The V gene is TRBV12-5, the J gene TRBJ2-1; 7 bases match TRBD2. Germline values: CDR1 LGHNT, CDR2 FRNRAP. V shed 0 bases and J 8 bases; nucleotides not matched to a gene: 13. The CDR3 is 17 amino acids. CDR3 sequence reads: CASGLVLGRLAGDEQFF. CDR3 sequence (DNA): TGTGCTAGTGGTTTGGTTCTGGGGAGACTAGCTGGCGATGAGCAGTTCTTC. The full variable domain, its missing parts supplied by reference TRBV12-5 and TRBJ2-1, is DARVTQTPRHKVTEMGQEVTMRCQPILGHNTVFWYRQTMMQGLELLAYFRNRAPLDDSGMPKDRFSAEMPDATLATLKIQPSEPRDSAVYFCASGLVLGRLAGDEQFFGPGTRLTVL.

This clone appeared once. The chain is built from TRBV5-1 and TRBJ1-1, with TRBD1 as a possible D gene (5 bases). Trimming cost V 4 bases and J 0 bases, with 13 bases left between them. The germline CDR1 and CDR2 sequences are SGHRS and YFSETQ. The CDR3 runs to 15 residues. The CDR3 region is CASSPGDLLNTEAFF. CDR3 in DNA: TGCGCCAGCAGCCCGGGGGACCTCCTGAACACTGAAGCTTTCTTT.

The V and J genes are TRBV18 and TRBJ1-3, with 9 bases that match TRBD1. Germline-derived CDR1 and CDR2 are KGHSH and LQKENI. The CDR3 is 17 residues long. Losses at the gene ends were 2 bases for V and 1 base for J; bases not matched to a gene: 6. The DNA of the CDR3 is TGTGCCAGCTCACCAACGATACAGGGGGCGTCTGGAAACACCATATATTTT. Its translation: CASSPTIQGASGNTIYF.

This chain links TRBV9 with TRBJ2-2, with 9 bases aligning to TRBD2. Germline V lookup: CDR1 SGDLS, CDR2 YYNGEE. Trimming cost V 1 base and J 6 bases; bases outside gene matches: 7. This CDR3 comprises 16 residues. The DNA for the CDR3 is TGTGCCAGCAGCGTAAGCGGGGGGAATATGGCCGGGGAGCTGTTTTTT. Residues: CASSVSGGNMAGELFF.

This chain connects TRBV5-1 to TRBJ2-3, with a possible D match to TRBD1 (5 bases). The V end lost 2 bases, the J end lost 0 bases, and 10 bases lay between the germline ends. The CDR3 covers 15 residues. In germline, CDR1 is SGHRS, CDR2 YFSETQ. The CDR3 sequence is CASSFNQGSTDTQYF. The CDR3 nucleotides read TGCGCCAGCAGCTTTAACCAGGGCAGCACAGATACGCAGTATTTT.

The chain is built from TRBV5-1 and TRBJ2-3, with TRBD2 as a possible D gene (6 bases). V lost 1 base, J lost 3 bases, and 21 bases lay in between. CDR3 length: 18 amino acids. CDR1 and CDR2 from the germline V gene are SGHRS and YFSETQ. The CDR3 sequence is CASSLLTSSLWGTDTQYF. In nucleotides, the CDR3 is TGCGCCAGCAGCTTGTTGACTAGTTCCCTATGGGGGACAGATACGCAGTATTTT. The whole variable domain, filled in from reference TRBV5-1 and TRBJ2-3, reads KAGVTQTPRYLIKTRGQQVTLSCSPISGHRSVSWYQQTPGQGLQFLFEYFSETQRNKGNFPGRFSGRQFSNSRSEMNVSTLELGDSALYLCASSLLTSSLWGTDTQYFGPGTRLTVL.

The gene calls are TRBV7-9 and TRBJ1-2, with unresolved D. V was clipped by 0 bases and J by 1 base, with 18 bases between them. The CDR3 extends over 18 amino acids. CDR1 is SEHNR and CDR2 is FQNEAQ in the germline V gene (reference sequence). The CDR3 sequence: CASSLAMSRGFLNYGYTF. The CDR3 coding sequence is TGTGCCAGCAGCTTAGCAATGTCACGAGGGTTCCTTAACTATGGCTACACCTTC.

CDR3 region: CASSLGGFYSYNEQFF. CDR3 sequence (DNA): TGTGCCAGCAGCTTGGGAGGGTTCTACTCCTACAATGAGCAGTTCTTC. The rearrangement uses TRBV5-4 and TRBJ2-1, with D perhaps TRBD2 (5 bases). With 0 bases removed from V and 0 bases from J, the gap between germline ends came to 10 bases. Germline values: CDR1 SGHNT, CDR2 YYREEE (reference sequence). The CDR3 runs 16 residues.

The chain couples TRBV18 to TRBJ2-7, with 9 bases matching TRBD1. Looked up from germline, CDR1 is KGHSH and CDR2 is LQKENI. The CDR3 is 14 amino acids. V shed 5 bases and J 1 base; nucleotides not matched to a gene: 3. The CDR3 bases are TGTGCCAGCTCAGACGGGACAGGGTCCTACGAGCAGTACTTC. Protein: CASSDGTGSYEQYF.

The chain has TRBV7-8 and TRBJ1-3, with a possible D match to TRBD1 (6 bases). CDR1 SGHVS and CDR2 FQNEAQ come from the germline V gene. V lost 3 bases and J 4 bases, leaving 16 bases between the germline ends. The CDR3 sequence is 16 residues long. As DNA, the CDR3 is TGTGCCAGCAGCTTTACAGGGCGCGTCGGCGGAAACACCATATATTTT. Its translation: CASSFTGRVGGNTIYF.

The V call is TRBV6-5, the J call TRBJ2-7; 9 bases agree with TRBD1. The length of the CDR3 is 16 residues. Germline V gene sequence: CDR1 MNHEY, CDR2 SVGAGI. The junction had 5 bases not matched to a gene; V was cut back by 1 base and J by 1 base. The CDR3 spells CASSYYGTGISYEQYF. CDR3 DNA: TGTGCCAGCAGTTACTATGGGACAGGGATTTCCTACGAGCAGTACTTC.

The V call is TRBV4-3, the J call TRBJ2-7, with D possibly being TRBD1 (6 bases). Germline values: CDR1 LGHNA, CDR2 YSLEER. V shed 4 bases and J shed 3 bases, with 19 bases lying between them. The CDR3 spans 16 residues. The CDR3 region is CASSRDRDMGDYEQYF. For the CDR3, the DNA is TGCGCCAGCAGCCGGGATAGGGACATGGGGGACTACGAGCAGTACTTC.

The chain joins TRBV7-2 to TRBJ2-5; 7 bases map to TRBD2. The better agreement between TRBJ2-7 and the DNA end casts doubt on the J call. The length of the CDR3 is 13 residues. The germline gives CDR1 SGHTA, CDR2 FQGNSA. In nucleotides, the CDR3 is TGTGCCAGCACCGTACCGGGGGGCTACGAGCAGTACTTC. Translated, it gives CASTVPGGYEQYF.

The rearrangement links TRBV27 to TRBJ2-1; 8 nucleotides match TRBD1. Losses at the gene ends were 3 bases for V and 9 bases for J; bases not matched to a gene: 4. This CDR3 region has 13 residues. Germline CDR1 and CDR2: MNHEY and SMNVEV (reference sequence). In DNA form, the CDR3 reads TGTGCCAGCAGTTTTCCAGGGGGCTGTGAGCAGTTCTTC. It codes for CASSFPGGCEQFF.

This clone has just a few counts. The chain couples TRBV5-1 to TRBJ1-1; 9 nucleotides line up with TRBD1. The CDR3 has 15 residues. V dropped 3 bases and J dropped 3; count of bases not matched to a gene: 6. The germline gives CDR1 SGHRS, CDR2 YFSETQ. The CDR3 nucleotides read TGCGCCAGCAGCTGGGGGGACAGGGCCGACACTGAAGCTTTCTTT. Translating gives CASSWGDRADTEAFF.

This clone was detected only once. In DNA form, the CDR3 reads TGTGCAGTTAAGACAGGGGACCGGCCCCGCGAGCAGTACTTC. Amino acids: CAVKTGDRPREQYF. The chain recombines TRBV6-6 with TRBJ2-7; the match to TRBD1 covers 8 bases. The germline CDR1 and CDR2 sequences are MNHNY and SVGAGI (reference sequence). The CDR3 sequence is 14 residues long.

This clone was found once. The gene calls are TRBV19 and TRBJ1-4; D gene unclear. Per germline, CDR1 LNHDA and CDR2 SQIVND (reference sequence). Trimming shortened V by 4 bases and J by 7 bases, and 19 bases separated the two germline ends. The CDR3 runs to 16 residues. In DNA, the CDR3 is TGTGCCAGTAGTAGTGCAGGATCCCCTTCCGGTGAAAAACTGTTTTTT. Amino acid sequence: CASSSAGSPSGEKLFF.

The gene calls are TRBV6-1 and TRBJ1-1; D not certain. V gave up 7 bases and J gave up 1 base, with 10 bases separating them. From germline, CDR1 is MNHNS and CDR2 SASEGT. This CDR3 comprises 13 residues. The CDR3 spells CASMGRSNTEAFF. CDR3 sequence (DNA): TGTGCCAGCATGGGCAGATCGAACACTGAAGCTTTCTTT.

V usage is TRBV29-1 and J usage is TRBJ1-1; D gene uncertain. Germline CDR1 and CDR2: SQVTM and ANQGSEA. Trimming left V 5 bases short and J 0 bases short, with 10 bases between. CDR3 length: 13 residues. The CDR3 reads CSVWAGMNTEAFF. The CDR3 coding sequence is TGCAGCGTTTGGGCAGGAATGAACACTGAAGCTTTCTTT.

The chain links TRBV7-9 to TRBJ2-5, with D hard to call. This CDR3 contains 15 residues. V lost 5 bases and J 1 base, leaving 14 bases between the germline ends. Germline CDR1 reads SEHNR; CDR2 reads FQNEAQ (reference sequence). The CDR3 loop is CASSRSEARQETQYF. CDR3 nucleotide sequence: TGTGCCAGCAGCCGTTCTGAGGCTCGCCAAGAGACCCAGTACTTC.

The chain couples TRBV28 to TRBJ1-6; 11 bases agree with TRBD1. V lost 6 bases and J lost 8; bases outside the gene matches: 0. The CDR3 consists of 13 residues. CDR1 is MDHEN and CDR2 is SYDVKM in the germline V gene. The CDR3, as DNA: TGTGCCAGCAGGGGACAGGGGGATTCACCCCTCCACTTT. Translation gives CASRGQGDSPLHF.

V usage is TRBV4-3 and J usage is TRBJ1-1, with 10 bases lining up with TRBD1. J lost 7 bases, V lost 4 bases, and 6 bases had no gene match. CDR3 length: 14 amino acids. The V gene's germline CDR1 is LGHNA and CDR2 YSLEER. The DNA for the CDR3 is TGCGCCAGCAGCCTCCTCGGACAGGGGGTTGAAGCTTTCTTT. Protein product: CASSLLGQGVEAFF.

This chain uses TRBV6-5 with TRBJ2-3; tentatively, D is TRBD1 (5 bases). CDR1 and CDR2 from the germline V gene are MNHEY and SVGAGI. CDR3 length: 16 residues. With 2 bases removed from V and 3 bases from J, the gap between germline ends came to 15 bases. The CDR3 DNA is TGTGCCAGCAGTTACGGGGCAGCGATGATGACAGATACGCAGTATTTT. It specifies CASSYGAAMMTDTQYF.

This chain uses TRBV5-1 with TRBJ2-1, with 8 bases lining up with TRBD1. CDR1 and CDR2 from the germline V gene are SGHRS and YFSETQ. Germline trimming cut 4 bases from V and 5 bases from J; bases unmatched to any gene: 11. CDR3 length: 16 amino acids. The CDR3 nucleotides are TGCGCCAGCAGCCAGGGCGGAACAGGGGGACACAATGAGCAGTTCTTC. It is translated as CASSQGGTGGHNEQFF.

Relative to its sample, this clone is medium-sized. The DNA is left out, because the CDR3 cannot be placed on it with certainty; the CDR3 is given as TCRdb lists it. The chain links TRBV25-1 to TRBJ1-4; TRBD1 is taken as the D call from the table, unchecked against the DNA. 15 amino acids form the CDR3, both terminal residues included. Germline assignment: CDR1 MGHDK and CDR2 SYGVNS. CDR3 loop: CASSSSTGGSEKLFF.

This clone was observed a single time. The chain is built from TRBV6-6 and TRBJ1-1, with D possibly TRBD1 on 6 matching bases. Trimming stripped 6 bases from V and 2 bases from J, with 10 bases between. CDR1 is MNHNY and CDR2 is SVGAGI in the germline V gene (reference sequence). This CDR3 spans 13 amino acids. The CDR3 coding sequence is TGTGCCAGCAGAAGCAGGGGCAACACTGAAGCTTTCTTT. Its translation is CASRSRGNTEAFF.